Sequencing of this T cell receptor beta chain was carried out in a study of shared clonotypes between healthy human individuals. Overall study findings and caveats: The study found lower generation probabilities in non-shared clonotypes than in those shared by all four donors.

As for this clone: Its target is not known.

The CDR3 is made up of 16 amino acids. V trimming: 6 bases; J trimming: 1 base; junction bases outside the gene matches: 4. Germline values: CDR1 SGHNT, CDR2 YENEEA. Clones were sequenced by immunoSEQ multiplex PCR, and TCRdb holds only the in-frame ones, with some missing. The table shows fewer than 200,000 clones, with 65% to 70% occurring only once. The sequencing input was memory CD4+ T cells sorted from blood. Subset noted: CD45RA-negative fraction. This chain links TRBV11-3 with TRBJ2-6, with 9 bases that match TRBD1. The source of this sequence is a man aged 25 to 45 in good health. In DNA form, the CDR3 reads TGTGCCAGCAGAGCCGACAGGGGGTCTGGGGCCAACGTCCTGACTTTC. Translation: CASRADRGSGANVLTF.